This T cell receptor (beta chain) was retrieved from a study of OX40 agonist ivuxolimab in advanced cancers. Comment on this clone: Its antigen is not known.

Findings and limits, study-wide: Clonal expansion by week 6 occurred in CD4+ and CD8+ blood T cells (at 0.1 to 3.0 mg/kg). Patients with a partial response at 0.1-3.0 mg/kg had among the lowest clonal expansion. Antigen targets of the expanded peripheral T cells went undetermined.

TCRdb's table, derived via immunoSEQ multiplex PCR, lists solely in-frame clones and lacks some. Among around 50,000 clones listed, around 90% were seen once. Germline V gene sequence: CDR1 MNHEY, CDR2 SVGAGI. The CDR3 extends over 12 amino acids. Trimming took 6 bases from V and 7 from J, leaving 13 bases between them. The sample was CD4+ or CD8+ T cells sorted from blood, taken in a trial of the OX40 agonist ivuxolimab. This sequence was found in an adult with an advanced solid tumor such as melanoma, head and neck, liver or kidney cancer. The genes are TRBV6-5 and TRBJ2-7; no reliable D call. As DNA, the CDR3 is TGTGCCAGCAGGAGCCTCAGGAGTGAGCAGTACTTC. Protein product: CASRSLRSEQYF.